The 13 T cell receptor beta chains listed next were all sequenced from one sample in a study of T cells in Graves' hyperthyroidism and ophthalmopathy. Template material for amplifying TCR beta CDR3 regions consisted of RNA transcripts. When the TCR CDR3 underwent first-round RT-PCR, the HTBI primer set was used. TCRdb reprocessed the multiplex PCR reads via MiXCR and lists one record per CDR3 protein. Of more than 350,000 distinct CDR3 sequences listed, just under 15% were seen once; the top ten hold 30% to 35%. Material: blood. These receptors all stem from a woman in her thirties with Graves' hyperthyroidism.

Ten or more counts support this clonotype. The chain has TRBV5-8 and TRBJ2-5, with D uncertain. Trimming stripped 4 bases from V and 4 bases from J, with 14 bases between. The CDR3 totals 14 residues. Germline CDR1 and CDR2: SGHTS and YDEGEE. The CDR3 sequence is CASSPGRIRETQYF. As DNA, the CDR3 is TGTGCCAGCAGCCCCGGACGGATACGAGAGACCCAGTACTTC.

This clonotype was seen a few times. The chain links TRBV28 to TRBJ1-4, with D perhaps TRBD1 (5 bases). This CDR3 region has 15 residues. Germline V CDR1 and CDR2: MDHEN, SYDVKM. V lost 1 base to trimming and J lost 7 bases, with 13 bases between them. The CDR3 spells CASSLSGRETEKLFF. The CDR3 bases are TGTGCCAGCAGTTTATCGGGGCGGGAGACTGAAAAACTGTTTTTT.

This clonotype has at least ten counts. The genes are TRBV11-2 and TRBJ2-5; D unclear. The CDR3 runs 12 residues. Germline V gene sequence: CDR1 SGHAT, CDR2 FQNNGV. With 5 bases removed from V and 4 bases from J, the gap between germline ends came to 8 bases. The CDR3 sequence: CASSRSRETQYF. The CDR3, as DNA: TGTGCCAGCAGCCGGTCTAGAGAGACCCAGTACTTC.

This clonotype turned up a few times. Possible read error: a much larger clone is one base away. This chain links TRBV20-1 with TRBJ1-2; D uncertain. Trimming took 3 bases from V and 1 from J, leaving 6 bases between them. From germline, CDR1 is DFQATT and CDR2 SNEGSKA (reference sequence). The CDR3 is made up of 12 amino acids. CDR3 bases: TGCAGTGCTAGGTCCGATAACTATGGCTACACCTTC. The encoded protein is CSARSDNYGYTF.

This clonotype was recorded many times. The chain recombines TRBV12-3 or TRBV12-4 with TRBJ1-6; D gene unclear. Trimming cost V 4 bases and J 7 bases, with 14 bases left between them. The CDR3 is 15 amino acids. The CDR3 loop reads CASSSQRTGNSPLHF. The CDR3 DNA reads TGTGCCAGCAGTTCACAGCGAACGGGGAATTCACCCCTCCACTTT.

This clonotype showed up many times. The chain couples TRBV12-3 or TRBV12-4 to TRBJ2-5, with 9 bases lining up with TRBD1. V shed 8 bases, J shed 5 bases, and the junction held 12 bases outside the gene matches. CDR3 length: 15 amino acids. The CDR3 DNA reads as TGTGCCAGCCAAACGCGGGACAGGGCTTTGGAGACCCAGTACTTC. It codes for CASQTRDRALETQYF.

The chain uses TRBV5-1 and TRBJ2-7, with 10 bases identical to TRBD1. This CDR3 comprises 15 residues. Unmatched junction bases numbered 9, after V lost 3 bases and J lost 6 bases. Germline V gene sequence: CDR1 SGHRS, CDR2 YFSETQ. CDR3 nucleotide sequence: TGCGCCAGCAGCTCCCCGGGACAGGGGTGGAGCGAGCAGTACTTC. This translates into CASSSPGQGWSEQYF.

This clonotype came up a few times. This sequence joins TRBV7-3 and TRBJ2-2, with D unresolved. The V gene lost 4 bases and the J gene lost 3 bases, with 9 bases spanning the gap. CDR3 length: 14 amino acids. Looked up from germline, CDR1 is SGHTA and CDR2 is FQGTGA. The CDR3 DNA sequence: TGTGCCAGCAGCTCCCGTCGGGACACCGGGGAGCTGTTTTTT. Translating it yields CASSSRRDTGELFF.

This clonotype has a count of ten or more. The chain employs TRBV20-1 and TRBJ2-7; 8 bases match TRBD2. CDR1 and CDR2 (germline): DFQATT, SNEGSKA (reference sequence). The J segment lost 6 bases and the V segment lost 6 bases, leaving 7 bases of the junction unmatched. The CDR3 loop spans 12 amino acids. CDR3 bases: TGCAGTGCAGAGCGGGAGACTCCCGAGCAGTACTTC. Translated, it gives CSAERETPEQYF.

This clonotype was seen many times. V gene TRBV12-3 or TRBV12-4 combines with J gene TRBJ2-7, with D tentatively TRBD2 (6 bases). The CDR3 covers 15 residues. Trimming cost V 6 bases and J 6 bases, with 21 bases left between them. CDR3 protein: CASSLQSGGDGEQYF. The CDR3 bases are TGTGCCAGCAGCCTCCAGTCCGGGGGAGATGGCGAGCAGTACTTC.

This clonotype was observed a handful of times. J is TRBJ2-6 and V is TRBV5-1; a possible D gene is TRBD1 (6 bases). V shed 3 bases and J shed 0 bases, with 19 bases lying between them. This CDR3 spans 19 amino acids. Germline lookup yields CDR1 SGHRS and CDR2 YFSETQ. This CDR3 reads CASSWTFRDTFSGANVLTF. The CDR3 nucleotides are TGCGCCAGCAGCTGGACTTTCCGGGACACTTTCTCTGGGGCCAACGTCCTGACTTTC.

This clonotype was seen only a few times. The chain uses TRBV10-3 and TRBJ2-3; 14 bases match TRBD2. CDR1 is ENHRY, CDR2 SYGVKD, per germline. J gave up 3 bases and V 4 bases, and 3 bases lay outside the gene matches. The CDR3 length is 16 residues. This CDR3 reads CAISGLAGGRTDTQYF. CDR3 bases: TGTGCCATCAGTGGACTAGCGGGAGGGAGGACAGATACGCAGTATTTT.

This clonotype showed up just a few times. The gene calls are TRBV6-1 and TRBJ2-4; 13 positions match TRBD2. The germline CDR1 and CDR2 sequences are MNHNS and SASEGT. The CDR3 contains 16 residues. J gave up 10 bases and V 0 bases, and 6 bases lay outside the gene matches. CDR3 protein: CASSEAHMGLAGIQYF. CDR3 sequence (DNA): TGTGCCAGCAGTGAAGCGCATATGGGACTAGCGGGAATTCAGTACTTC.